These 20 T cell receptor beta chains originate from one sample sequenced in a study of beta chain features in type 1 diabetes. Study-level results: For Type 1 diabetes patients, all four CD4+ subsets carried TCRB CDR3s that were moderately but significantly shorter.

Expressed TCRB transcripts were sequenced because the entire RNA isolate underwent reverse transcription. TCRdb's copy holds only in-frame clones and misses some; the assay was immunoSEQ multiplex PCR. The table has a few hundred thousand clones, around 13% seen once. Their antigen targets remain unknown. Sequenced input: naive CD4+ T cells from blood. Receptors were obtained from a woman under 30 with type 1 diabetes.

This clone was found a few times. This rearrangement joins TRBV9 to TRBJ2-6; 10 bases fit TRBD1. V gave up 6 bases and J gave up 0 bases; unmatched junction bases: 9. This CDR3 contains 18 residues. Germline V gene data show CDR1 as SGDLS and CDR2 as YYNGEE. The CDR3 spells CASTSGTGVSSGANVLTF. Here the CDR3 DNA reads TGTGCCAGCACCTCCGGGACAGGGGTTTCCTCTGGGGCCAACGTCCTGACTTTC.

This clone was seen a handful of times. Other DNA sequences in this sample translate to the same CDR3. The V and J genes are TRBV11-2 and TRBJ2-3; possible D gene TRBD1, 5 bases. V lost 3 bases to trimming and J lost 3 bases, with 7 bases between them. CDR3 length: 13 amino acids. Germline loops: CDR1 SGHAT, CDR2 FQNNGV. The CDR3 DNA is TGTGCCAGCAGCTTGGCAGGGACAGATACGCAGTATTTT. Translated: CASSLAGTDTQYF.

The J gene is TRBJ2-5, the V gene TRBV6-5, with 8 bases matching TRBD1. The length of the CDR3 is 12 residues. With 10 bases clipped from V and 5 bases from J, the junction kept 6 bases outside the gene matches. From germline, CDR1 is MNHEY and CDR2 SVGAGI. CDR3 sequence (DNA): TGTGCCACCACAGGGGGTCAGGAGACCCAGTACTTC. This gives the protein CATTGGQETQYF.

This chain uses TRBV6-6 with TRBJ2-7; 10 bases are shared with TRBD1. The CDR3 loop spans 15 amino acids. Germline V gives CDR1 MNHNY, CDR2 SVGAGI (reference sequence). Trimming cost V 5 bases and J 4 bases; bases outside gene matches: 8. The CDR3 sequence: CASSPPTGGGYEQYF. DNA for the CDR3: TGTGCCAGCAGTCCCCCGACAGGGGGCGGATACGAGCAGTACTTC.

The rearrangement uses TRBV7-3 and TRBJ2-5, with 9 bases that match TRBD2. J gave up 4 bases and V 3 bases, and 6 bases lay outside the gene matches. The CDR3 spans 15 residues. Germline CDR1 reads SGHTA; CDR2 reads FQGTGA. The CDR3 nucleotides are TGTGCCAGCAGCTTGGCGGGAGGGTTTGGAGAGACCCAGTACTTC. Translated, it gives CASSLAGGFGETQYF.

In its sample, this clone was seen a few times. This CDR3 is CASSPAGARPPGETQYF. As DNA, the CDR3 is TGTGCCAGCAGCCCCGCGGGCGCTAGGCCTCCCGGGGAGACCCAGTACTTC. V is TRBV5-4 and J is TRBJ2-5, with D tentatively TRBD2 (5 bases). This CDR3 spans 17 amino acids. Trimming took 4 bases from V and 5 from J, leaving 24 bases between them. From germline, CDR1 is SGHNT and CDR2 YYREEE (reference sequence).

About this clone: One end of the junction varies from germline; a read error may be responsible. As DNA, the CDR3 is TGCGCCAGCAGCCAAGAGGCAGTACCGTATTTT. Amino acids: CASSQEAVPYF. The rearrangement joins TRBV5-4 to TRBJ2-3; D gene unclear. The CDR3 length is 11 residues. Germline V gene lookup returns CDR1 SGHNT and CDR2 YYREEE (reference sequence). Filled out from reference TRBV5-4 and TRBJ2-3, the complete variable domain reads ETGVTQSPTHLIKTRGQQVTLRCSSQSGHNTVSWYQQALGQGPQFIFQYYREEENGRGNFPPRFSGLQFPNYSSELNVNALELDDSALYLCASSQEAVPYFGPGTRLTVL.

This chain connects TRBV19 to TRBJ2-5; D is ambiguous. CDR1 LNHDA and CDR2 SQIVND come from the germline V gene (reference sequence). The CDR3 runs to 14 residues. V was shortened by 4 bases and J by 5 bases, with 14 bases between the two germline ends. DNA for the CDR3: TGTGCCAGTAGTACCCAGGTTCCCGATGAGACCCAGTACTTC. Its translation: CASSTQVPDETQYF.

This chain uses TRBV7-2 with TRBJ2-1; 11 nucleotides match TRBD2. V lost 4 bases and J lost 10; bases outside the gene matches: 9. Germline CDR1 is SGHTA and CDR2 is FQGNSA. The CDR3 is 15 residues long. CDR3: CASSYIAGGPFEQFF. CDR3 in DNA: TGTGCCAGCAGCTATATAGCGGGGGGGCCGTTCGAGCAGTTCTTC.

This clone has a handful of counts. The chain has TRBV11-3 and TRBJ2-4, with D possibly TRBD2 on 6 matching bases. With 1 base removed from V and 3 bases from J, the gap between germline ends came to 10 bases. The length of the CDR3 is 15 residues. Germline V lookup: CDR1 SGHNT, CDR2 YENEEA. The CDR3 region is CASSLGGIVKNIQYF. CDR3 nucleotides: TGTGCCAGCAGCTTAGGCGGGATCGTCAAAAACATTCAGTACTTC.

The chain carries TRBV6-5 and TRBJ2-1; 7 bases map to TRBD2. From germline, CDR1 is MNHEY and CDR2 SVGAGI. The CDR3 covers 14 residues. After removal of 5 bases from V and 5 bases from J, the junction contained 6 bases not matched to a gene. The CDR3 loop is CASSRAGSNNEQFF. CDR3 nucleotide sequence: TGTGCCAGCAGTAGAGCGGGATCTAACAATGAGCAGTTCTTC.

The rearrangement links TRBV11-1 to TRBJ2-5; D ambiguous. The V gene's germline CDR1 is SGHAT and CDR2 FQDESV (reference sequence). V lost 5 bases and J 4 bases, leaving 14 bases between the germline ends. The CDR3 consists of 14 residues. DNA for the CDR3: TGTGCCAGCAGCCCTACGAACGCCGCAGAGACCCAGTACTTC. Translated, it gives CASSPTNAAETQYF.

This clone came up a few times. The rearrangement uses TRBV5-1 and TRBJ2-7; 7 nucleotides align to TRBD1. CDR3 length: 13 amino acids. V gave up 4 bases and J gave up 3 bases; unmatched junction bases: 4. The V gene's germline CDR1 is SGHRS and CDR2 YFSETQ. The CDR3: CASSNDRVYEQYF. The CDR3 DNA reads TGCGCCAGCAGCAACGACAGGGTCTACGAGCAGTACTTC.

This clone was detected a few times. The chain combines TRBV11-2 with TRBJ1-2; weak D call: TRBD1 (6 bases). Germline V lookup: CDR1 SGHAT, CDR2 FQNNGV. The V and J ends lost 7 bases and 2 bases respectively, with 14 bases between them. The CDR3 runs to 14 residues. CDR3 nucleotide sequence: TGTGCCAGCACCGTAGGGGGTTCAAACTATGGCTACACCTTC. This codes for CASTVGGSNYGYTF. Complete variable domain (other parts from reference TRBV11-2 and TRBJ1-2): EAGVAQSPRYKIIEKRQSVAFWCNPISGHATLYWYQQILGQGPKLLIQFQNNGVVDDSQLPKDRFSAERLKGVDSTLKIQPAKLEDSAVYLCASTVGGSNYGYTFGSGTRLTVV.

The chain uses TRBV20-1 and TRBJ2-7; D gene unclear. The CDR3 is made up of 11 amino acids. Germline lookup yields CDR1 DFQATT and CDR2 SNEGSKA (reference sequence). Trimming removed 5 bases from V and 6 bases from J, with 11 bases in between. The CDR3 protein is CSAGQLGEQYF. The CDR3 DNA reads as TGCAGTGCTGGGCAGTTGGGCGAGCAGTACTTC.

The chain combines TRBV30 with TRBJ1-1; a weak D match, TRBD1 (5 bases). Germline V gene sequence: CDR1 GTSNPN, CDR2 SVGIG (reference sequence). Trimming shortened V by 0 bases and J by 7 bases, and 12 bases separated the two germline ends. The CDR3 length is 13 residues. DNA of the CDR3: TGTGCCTGGAGTGTTAGGGCAGGGATTGAAGCTTTCTTT. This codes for CAWSVRAGIEAFF.

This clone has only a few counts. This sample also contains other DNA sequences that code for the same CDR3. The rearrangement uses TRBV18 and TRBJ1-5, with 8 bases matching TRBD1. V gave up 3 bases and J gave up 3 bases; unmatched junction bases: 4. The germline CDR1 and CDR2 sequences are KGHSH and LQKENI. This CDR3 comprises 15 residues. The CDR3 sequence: CASSPGQGDNQPQHF. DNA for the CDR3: TGTGCCAGCTCACCCGGACAGGGCGACAATCAGCCCCAGCATTTT.

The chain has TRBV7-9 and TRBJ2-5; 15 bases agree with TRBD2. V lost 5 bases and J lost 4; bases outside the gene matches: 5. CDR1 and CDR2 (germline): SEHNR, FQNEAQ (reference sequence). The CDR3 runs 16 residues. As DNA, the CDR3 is TGTGCCAGCAGCCGAGGACTAGCGGGGGGGCGAGAGACCCAGTACTTC. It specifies CASSRGLAGGRETQYF. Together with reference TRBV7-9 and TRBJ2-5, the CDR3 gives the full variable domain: DTGVSQNPRHKITKRGQNVTFRCDPISEHNRLYWYRQTLGQGPEFLTYFQNEAQLEKSRLLSDRFSAERPKGSFSTLEIQRTEQGDSAMYLCASSRGLAGGRETQYFGPGTRLLVL.

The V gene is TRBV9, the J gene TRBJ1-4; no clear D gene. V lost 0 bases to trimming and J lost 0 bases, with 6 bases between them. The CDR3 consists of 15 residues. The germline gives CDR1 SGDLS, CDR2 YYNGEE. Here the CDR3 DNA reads TGTGCCAGCAGCGTAGGCAGTACAACTAATGAAAAACTGTTTTTT. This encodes CASSVGSTTNEKLFF.

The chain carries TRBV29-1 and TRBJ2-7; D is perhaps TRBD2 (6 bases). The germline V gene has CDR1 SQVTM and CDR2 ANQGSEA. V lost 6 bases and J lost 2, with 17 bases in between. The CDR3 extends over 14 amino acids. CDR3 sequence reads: CSVTGRGLTYEQYF. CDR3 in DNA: TGCAGCGTCACCGGGCGGGGTCTTACCTACGAGCAGTACTTC.